Below, one T cell receptor beta chain is given with its context. In its sample, this clone was seen once. Its antigen is unknown. No per-base quality is available; no much larger clone lies one base away. The collaborating institutions used their own protocols to collect whole blood in K2EDTA tubes. For TCRbeta analysis, collaborators shipped samples as frozen whole blood, isolated PBMCs, or DNA extracted from either of those sample types. The data were obtained in a study of blood T cell repertoires in COVID-19 (dated by TCRdb to between 2020 and 2021). Study-level background: The collaborator samples originated in the United States, Italy and Spain and spanned the acute and convalescent phases of COVID-19. A freely available public database, intended as a resource for researchers studying the immune response to SARS-CoV-2, is where the repertoires were released. The sample metadata nearly always contained a de-identified subject ID, COVID-19 status, age in years and sex. Deeply sampled blood TCRbeta repertoires from subjects exposed to, actively infected with, or recovered from COVID-19 were included in the dataset. The samples were drawn from two sources: the first 160 participants of the ongoing ImmuneRACE study, and fewer than 1,500 subjects contributed by 6 global collaborators. Where HLA class I and class II types were available, the types were taken from metadata supplied by the sample provider, not from assay-based typing. The prospective study material was composed of cDNA or gDNA derived from T cells, B-cell-depleted T cells, or PBMCs.

TCRbeta CDR3 regions were amplified from genomic DNA by means of the immunoSEQ Assay, a bias-controlled multiplex PCR. Turning to the authors' computational methods: The number of nucleated cells in each sample was estimated by amplification of reference gene primers within the assay. To quantify the absolute abundance of each unique TCRbeta CDR3 rearrangement, sequence reads were collapsed and filtered. For each sample, productive Simpson clonality was calculated as the square root of Simpson's diversity index across productive rearrangements. TCRdb provides this immuneACCESS table in a form limited to in-frame rearrangements. Some clones are lacking; in checked studies, under half of them reflect an unresolved V gene, and why the rest are absent is not known. That table is the source of V, J and clone size, and D and trimming were worked out from the DNA. Here the sample has almost 40,000 clones; more than 70% occur a single time. The ten largest clones represent about 4% of the sample.

Results and caveats for the whole study, not just this receptor: The quantity of clinical and demographic metadata differed by source and by participant and was supplied without curation.

The sample comprised peripheral blood. The TCR sequence derives from a man in his 60s with acute or convalescent COVID-19.

The sequenced DNA: TGCGCCAGCAGCTCCGGACAGGGTGGAACGTACTTC. It translates to CASSSGQGGTYF. Here the chain combines TRBV5-1 and TRBJ2-7, with 8 bases in between that match TRBD1. The cysteine opens and the phenylalanine closes a CDR3 of 12 amino acids. CDR3 DNA is the only sequence kept; it has 36 bases, read in frame from the first base. Via the germline V gene, CDR1 is SGHRS and CDR2 YFSETQ. V loses 3 bases at its end and J loses 12 bases; junction bases beyond the gene matches: 8.